In this sample, the clone carrying this T cell receptor beta chain turned up many times. Its antigen is not identified. The data belong to a study of spatial heterogeneity in lung cancer. As for the study in general: Detection consistently captured more beta-chain sequences than alpha-chain sequences.

The study tagged each TCR cDNA molecule with a unique molecular identifier. TCRdb itself ran the 5' RACE reads through MiXCR, one entry per CDR3 protein. The sample includes 17,000 or so distinct CDR3 sequences, approximately 6.2% of them seen just once. Specified time point: sample taken at primary tumor resection. Study findings and constraints: It was found that expanded intratumoral alpha and beta TCR counts tracked tumor mutation counts.

Sequenced here: lung tumor tissue, sampled at surgery. The clonotype was recovered from a male donor with early-stage non-small cell lung cancer.

CDR3 in amino acids: CASSEHSRPPYEQYF. Written as DNA, the CDR3 is TGTGCCAGCAGCGAACACTCCAGGCCCCCCTACGAGCAGTACTTC. J is TRBJ2-7 and V is TRBV7-9; D is unresolved. Germline CDR1 and CDR2: SEHNR and FQNEAQ (reference sequence). The V and J ends lost 5 bases and 2 bases respectively, with 16 bases between them. CDR3 size: 15 residues.